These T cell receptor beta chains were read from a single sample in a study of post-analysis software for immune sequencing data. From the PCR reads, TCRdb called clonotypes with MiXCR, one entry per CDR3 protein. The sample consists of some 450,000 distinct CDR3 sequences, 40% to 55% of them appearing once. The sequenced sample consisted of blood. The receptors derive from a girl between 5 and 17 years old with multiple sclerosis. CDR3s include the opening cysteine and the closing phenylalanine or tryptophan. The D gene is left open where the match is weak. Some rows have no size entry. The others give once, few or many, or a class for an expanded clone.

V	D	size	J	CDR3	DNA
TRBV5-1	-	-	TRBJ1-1	CASSLGRVSNTEAFF	TGCGCCAGCAGCTTGGGCCGGGTTTCGAACACTGAAGCTTTCTTT
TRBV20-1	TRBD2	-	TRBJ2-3	CSASSLLAGADTQYF	TGCAGTGCTAGTTCTCTGCTAGCGGGAGCAGATACGCAGTATTTT
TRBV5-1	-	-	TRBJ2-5	CASSLDGGRKTQYF	TGCGCCAGCAGCTTGGACGGGGGTAGAAAGACCCAGTACTTC
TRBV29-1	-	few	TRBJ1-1	CSVVEGSTEAFF	TGCAGCGTTGTCGAGGGTTCCACTGAAGCTTTCTTT
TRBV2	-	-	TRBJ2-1	CASSELEGSSYNEQFF	TGTGCCAGCAGTGAGTTGGAGGGGAGCTCCTACAATGAGCAGTTCTTC
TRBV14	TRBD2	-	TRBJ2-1	CASSLLLADSYNEQFF	TGTGCCAGCAGCCTCCTACTAGCGGACTCCTACAATGAGCAGTTCTTC
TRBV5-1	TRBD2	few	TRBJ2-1	CASSGNAYNEQFF	TGCGCCAGTAGCGGGAATGCCTACAATGAGCAGTTCTTC
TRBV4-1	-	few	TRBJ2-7	CASSQEPLWSEQYF	TGCGCCAGCAGCCAAGAGCCCCTGTGGAGTGAGCAGTACTTC
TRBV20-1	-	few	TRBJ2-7	CSATKAYEQYF	TGCAGTGCCACAAAGGCTTACGAGCAGTACTTC
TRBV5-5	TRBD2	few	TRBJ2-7	CASSTGLVYEQYF	TGTGCCAGCAGCACGGGACTAGTTTACGAGCAGTACTTC
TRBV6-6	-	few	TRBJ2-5	CASSLLGTYQETQYF	TGTGCCAGCAGTCTACTCGGGACGTACCAAGAGACCCAGTACTTC
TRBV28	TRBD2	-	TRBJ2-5	CANSFREGFQETQYF	TGTGCCAACAGTTTTCGGGAGGGGTTCCAAGAGACCCAGTACTTC
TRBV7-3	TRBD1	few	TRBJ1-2	CASSLIPGQGDGYTF	TGTGCCAGCAGCTTAATCCCAGGACAGGGCGATGGCTACACCTTC
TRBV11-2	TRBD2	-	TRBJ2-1	CASSLDWGLAGVSSYNEQFF	TGTGCCAGCAGCTTAGATTGGGGACTAGCGGGCGTAAGCTCCTACAATGAGCAGTTCTTC
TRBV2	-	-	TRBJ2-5	CASSPLPKTQYF	TGTGCCAGCAGCCCCCTCCCGAAGACCCAGTACTTC
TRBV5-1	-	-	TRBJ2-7	CASTEAGREQYF	TGCGCCAGTACAGAGGCAGGGCGCGAGCAGTACTTC
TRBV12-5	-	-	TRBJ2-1	CASGLASGQGSNEQFF	TGTGCTAGTGGTTTGGCCTCGGGACAAGGTTCGAATGAGCAGTTCTTC
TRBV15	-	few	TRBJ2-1	CATSRDLTMGTEQFF	TGTGCCACCAGCAGAGATCTGACCATGGGCACTGAGCAGTTCTTC
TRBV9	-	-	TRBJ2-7	CASSFEGLLNEQYF	TGTGCCAGCAGCTTCGAGGGATTGTTAAACGAGCAGTACTTC
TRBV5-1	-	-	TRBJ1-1	CASSLEGSLRTEAFF	TGCGCCAGCAGCTTGGAGGGTAGCCTCCGCACTGAAGCTTTCTTT
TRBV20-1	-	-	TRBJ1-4	CSARGDGNEKLFF	TGCAGTGCTAGAGGGGACGGAAATGAAAAACTGTTTTTT
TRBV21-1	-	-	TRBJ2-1	CASILLAVGLRGLSYNEQFF	TGTGCCAGCATCCTTCTGGCAGTTGGTCTTCGCGGGCTCTCCTACAATGAGCAGTTCTTC
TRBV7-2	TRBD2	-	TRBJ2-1	CASTLAGGQYNEQFF	TGTGCCAGCACCTTAGCGGGAGGGCAATACAATGAGCAGTTCTTC
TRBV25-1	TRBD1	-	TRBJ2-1	CASSVDREVNEQFF	TGTGCCAGCAGTGTGGACAGGGAGGTTAATGAGCAGTTCTTC
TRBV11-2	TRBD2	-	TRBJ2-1	CASSARGGRISGSPNNNEQFF	TGCGCCAGCAGCGCGCGTGGGGGAAGGATTAGCGGGAGTCCTAACAACAATGAGCAGTTCTTC
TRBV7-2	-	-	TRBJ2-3	CASSLDPLDTQYF	TGTGCCAGCAGCTTAGACCCCTTGGATACGCAGTATTTT
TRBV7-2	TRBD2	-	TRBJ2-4	CASSSARGEGAKNIQYF	TGTGCCAGCAGCTCCGCCAGAGGGGAGGGAGCCAAAAACATTCAGTACTTC
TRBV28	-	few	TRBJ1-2	CASRPPSGYGYTF	TGTGCCAGCAGGCCCCCGTCGGGCTATGGCTACACCTTC
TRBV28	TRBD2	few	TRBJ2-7	CASIRPGLADEQYF	TGTGCCAGCATAAGACCGGGACTAGCGGACGAGCAGTACTTC
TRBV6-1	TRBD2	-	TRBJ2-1	CASSDPNSGSSYNEQFF	TGTGCCAGCAGTGACCCTAATAGCGGGAGCTCCTACAATGAGCAGTTCTTC
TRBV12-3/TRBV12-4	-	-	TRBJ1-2	CASSFRGLGYTF	TGTGCCAGCAGTTTTCGGGGCCTGGGCTACACCTTC
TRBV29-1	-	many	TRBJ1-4	CSVGQGGKLFF	TGCAGCGTTGGGCAAGGTGGAAAACTGTTTTTT
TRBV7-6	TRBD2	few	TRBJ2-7	CASSFEAGGSYEQYF	TGTGCCAGCAGCTTCGAAGCGGGGGGCTCCTACGAGCAGTACTTC
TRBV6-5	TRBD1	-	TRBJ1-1	CASSYHGTGNTEAFF	TGTGCCAGCAGTTACCACGGGACAGGGAACACTGAAGCTTTCTTT
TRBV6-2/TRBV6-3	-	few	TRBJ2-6	CASSYIEGVGANVLTF	TGTGCCAGCAGTTACATTGAGGGGGTTGGGGCCAACGTCCTGACTTTC
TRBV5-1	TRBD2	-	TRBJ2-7	CASSGYGTSGSTGHGEQYF	TGCGCCAGCAGCGGATACGGGACTAGCGGGAGCACAGGACATGGTGAGCAGTACTTC
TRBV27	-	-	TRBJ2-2	CASSLDRSKGGELFF	TGTGCCAGCAGTTTGGATCGGTCGAAAGGCGGGGAGCTGTTTTTT
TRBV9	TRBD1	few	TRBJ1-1	CASSIQGAATEAFF	TGTGCCAGCAGTATACAGGGGGCAGCCACTGAAGCTTTCTTT
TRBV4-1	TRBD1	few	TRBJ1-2	CASSQESSLGQGDYGYTF	TGCGCCAGCAGCCAAGAGAGCTCTCTGGGCCAGGGGGACTATGGCTACACCTTC
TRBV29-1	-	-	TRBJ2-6	CSVVIRGTGANVLTF	TGCAGCGTTGTAATTAGGGGCACTGGGGCCAACGTCCTGACTTTC
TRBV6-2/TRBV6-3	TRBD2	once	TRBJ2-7	CASRRTSSRYEQYF	TGTGCCAGCAGGCGGACTAGCAGCCGCTACGAGCAGTACTTC
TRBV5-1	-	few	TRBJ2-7	CASSLGVGADEQYF	TGCGCCAGCAGCTTGGGGGTAGGGGCGGACGAGCAGTACTTC
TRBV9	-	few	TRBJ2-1	CASSVEQGVNNEQFF	TGTGCCAGCAGCGTAGAACAGGGTGTCAACAATGAGCAGTTCTTC
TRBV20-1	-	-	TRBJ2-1	CSALDDVGYNEQFF	TGCAGCGCCCTAGACGATGTCGGGTACAATGAGCAGTTCTTC
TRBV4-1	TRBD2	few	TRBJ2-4	CASSLMETSPTENIQYF	TGCGCCAGCAGCCTCATGGAGACTAGCCCTACCGAAAACATTCAGTACTTC
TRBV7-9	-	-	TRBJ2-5	CASETAVETQYF	TGTGCCAGCGAGACGGCCGTAGAGACCCAGTACTTC
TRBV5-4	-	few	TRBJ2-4	CASSPIPKTVPEYF	TGTGCCAGCAGCCCGATACCAAAGACAGTCCCGGAGTACTTC
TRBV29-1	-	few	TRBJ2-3	CSVVQKLATDTQYF	TGCAGCGTGGTACAGAAGTTGGCCACAGATACGCAGTATTTT
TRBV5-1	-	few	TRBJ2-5	CASSLETVETQYF	TGCGCCAGCAGCTTGGAGACGGTAGAGACCCAGTACTTC
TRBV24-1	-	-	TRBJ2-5	CATSDTLGGETQYF	TGTGCCACCAGTGATACACTAGGAGGAGAGACCCAGTACTTC
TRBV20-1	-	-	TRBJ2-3	CIATRAGYADTQYF	TGCATTGCTACGAGGGCCGGATACGCAGATACGCAGTATTTT